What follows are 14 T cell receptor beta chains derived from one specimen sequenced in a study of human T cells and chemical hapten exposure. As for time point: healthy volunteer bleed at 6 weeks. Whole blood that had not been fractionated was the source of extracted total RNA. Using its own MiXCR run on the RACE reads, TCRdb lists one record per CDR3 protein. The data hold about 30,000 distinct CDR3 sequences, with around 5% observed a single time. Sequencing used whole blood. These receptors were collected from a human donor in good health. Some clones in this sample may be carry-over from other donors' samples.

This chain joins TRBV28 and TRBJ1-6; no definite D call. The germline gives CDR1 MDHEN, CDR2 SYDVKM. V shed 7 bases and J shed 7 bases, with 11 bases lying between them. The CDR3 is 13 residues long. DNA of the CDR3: TGTGCCAGCAAGGCCCCCGGAAATTCACCCCTCCACTTT. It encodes CASKAPGNSPLHF.

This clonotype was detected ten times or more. CDR3 sequence reads: CASSSTGGTGELFF. The CDR3 nucleotides are TGTGCCAGCAGTTCGACCGGAGGGACCGGGGAGCTGTTTTTT. The chain uses TRBV9 and TRBJ2-2, with a possible D match to TRBD2 (6 bases). The CDR3 runs to 14 residues. The V end was cut by 5 bases, the J end by 5 bases, with 13 bases between. CDR1 is SGDLS and CDR2 is YYNGEE in the germline V gene.

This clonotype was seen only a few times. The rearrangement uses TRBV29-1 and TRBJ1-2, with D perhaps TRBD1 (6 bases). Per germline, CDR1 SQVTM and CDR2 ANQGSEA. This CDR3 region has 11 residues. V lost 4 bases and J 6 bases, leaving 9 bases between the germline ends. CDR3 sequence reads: CSVGGRDGYTF. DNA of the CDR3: TGCAGCGTTGGGGGGCGGGATGGCTACACCTTC.

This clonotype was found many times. The CDR3 DNA sequence: TGCAGTGCTAGAGTGCCGAACACTGAAGCTTTCTTT. It is translated as CSARVPNTEAFF. This chain joins TRBV20-1 and TRBJ1-1, with D hard to call. This CDR3 contains 12 residues. Deletions cut 1 base from V and 1 base from J, with 4 bases between. Germline CDR1 DFQATT, CDR2 SNEGSKA (reference sequence).

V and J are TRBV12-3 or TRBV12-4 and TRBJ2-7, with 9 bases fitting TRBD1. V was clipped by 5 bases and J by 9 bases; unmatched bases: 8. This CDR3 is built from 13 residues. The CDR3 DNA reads TGTGCCAGCAGTACCACAGGGGGCGTACGGCAGTACTTC. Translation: CASSTTGGVRQYF.

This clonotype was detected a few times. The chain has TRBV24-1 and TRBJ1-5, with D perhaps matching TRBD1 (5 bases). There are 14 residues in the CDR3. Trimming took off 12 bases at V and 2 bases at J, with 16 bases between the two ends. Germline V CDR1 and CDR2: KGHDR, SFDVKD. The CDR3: CARPDRVGNQPQHF. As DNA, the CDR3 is TGTGCCCGACCCGACAGAGTGGGCAATCAGCCCCAGCATTTT.

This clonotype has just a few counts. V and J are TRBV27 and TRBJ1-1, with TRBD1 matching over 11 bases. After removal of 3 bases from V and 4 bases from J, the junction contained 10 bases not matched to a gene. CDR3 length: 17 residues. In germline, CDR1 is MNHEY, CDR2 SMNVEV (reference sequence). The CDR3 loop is CASSFRGTGTGGTEAFF. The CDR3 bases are TGTGCCAGCAGTTTTAGAGGGACAGGGACAGGGGGCACTGAAGCTTTCTTT.

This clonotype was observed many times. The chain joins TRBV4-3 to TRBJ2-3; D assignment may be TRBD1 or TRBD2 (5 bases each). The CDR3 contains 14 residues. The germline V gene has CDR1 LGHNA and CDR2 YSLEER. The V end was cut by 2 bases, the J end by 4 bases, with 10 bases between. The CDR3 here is CASSQSWGSDTQYF. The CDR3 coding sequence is TGCGCCAGCAGCCAAAGCTGGGGGTCAGATACGCAGTATTTT.

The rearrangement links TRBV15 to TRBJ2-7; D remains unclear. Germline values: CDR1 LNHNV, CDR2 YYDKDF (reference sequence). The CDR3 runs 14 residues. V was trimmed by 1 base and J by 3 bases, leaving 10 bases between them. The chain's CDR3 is CATSRVAGHYEQYF. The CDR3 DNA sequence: TGTGCCACCAGCAGAGTCGCCGGGCACTACGAGCAGTACTTC.

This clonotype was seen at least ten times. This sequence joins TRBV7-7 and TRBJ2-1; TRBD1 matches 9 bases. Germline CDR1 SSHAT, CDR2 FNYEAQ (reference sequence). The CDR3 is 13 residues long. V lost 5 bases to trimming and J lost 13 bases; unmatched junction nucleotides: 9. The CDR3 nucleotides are TGTGCCAGCAGCCCGGGACAGGGTTTGGAACAGTTCTTC. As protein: CASSPGQGLEQFF.

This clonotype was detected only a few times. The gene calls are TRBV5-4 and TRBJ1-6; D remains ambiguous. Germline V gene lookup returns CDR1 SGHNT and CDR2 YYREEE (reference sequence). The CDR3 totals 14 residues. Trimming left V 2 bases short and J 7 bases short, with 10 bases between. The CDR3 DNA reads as TGTGCCAGCAGCTTAATGGGTAACAATTCACCCCTCCACTTT. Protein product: CASSLMGNNSPLHF.

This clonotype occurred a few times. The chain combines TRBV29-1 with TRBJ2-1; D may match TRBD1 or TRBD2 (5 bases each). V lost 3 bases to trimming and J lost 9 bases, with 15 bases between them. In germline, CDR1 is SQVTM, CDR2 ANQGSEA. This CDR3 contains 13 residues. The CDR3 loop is CSVDQGRRGEQFF. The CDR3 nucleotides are TGCAGCGTTGATCAGGGACGGAGAGGTGAGCAGTTCTTC.

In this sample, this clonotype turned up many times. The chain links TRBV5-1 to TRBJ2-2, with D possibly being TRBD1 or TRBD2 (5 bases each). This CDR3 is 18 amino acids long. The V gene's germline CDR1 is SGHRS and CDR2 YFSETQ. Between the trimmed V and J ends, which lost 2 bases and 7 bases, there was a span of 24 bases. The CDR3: CASSFQPPGTSYGGELFF. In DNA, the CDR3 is TGCGCCAGCAGCTTCCAACCACCAGGGACGTCCTACGGCGGGGAGCTGTTTTTT.

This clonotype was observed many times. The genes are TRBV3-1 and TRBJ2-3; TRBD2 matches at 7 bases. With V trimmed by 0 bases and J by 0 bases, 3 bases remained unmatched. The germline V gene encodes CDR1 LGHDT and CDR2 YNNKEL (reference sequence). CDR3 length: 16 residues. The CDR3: CASSQEAGWSTDTQYF. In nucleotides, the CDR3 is TGTGCCAGCAGCCAAGAAGCGGGATGGAGCACAGATACGCAGTATTTT.